One and the same sample provided the 2 T cell receptor beta chains below, sequenced in a study of T cell responses to AZD1222 COVID-19 vaccine (dated by TCRdb to the early 2020s). Library creation used the immunoSEQ multiplex PCR assay. TCRdb re-hosts the immuneACCESS table, in-frame sequences only. Its copies lack some clones; in the studies checked, an unresolved V gene accounts for under half of them, and the cause for the rest is not known. In all, the sample holds over 140,000 clones, and roughly 92% of those were seen once. The top ten clonotypes cover roughly 5% of the sample. What this sample's time point label stands for: baseline before first vaccination. The sample was peripheral blood, taken on day 0 of AZD1222 vaccination. These receptors were collected from an adult in good health.

The chain carries TRBV7-2 and TRBJ2-5; 9 nucleotides line up with TRBD2. Looked up from germline, CDR1 is SGHTA and CDR2 is FQGNSA. V trimming: 0 bases; J trimming: 2 bases; junction bases outside the gene matches: 1. This CDR3 comprises 15 residues. CDR3 residues: CASSLARGGQETQYF. As DNA, the CDR3 is TGTGCCAGCAGCTTAGCGCGGGGGGGGCAAGAGACCCAGTACTTC.

The chain carries TRBV11-3 and TRBJ2-3, with 13 bases aligning to TRBD2. The germline V gene encodes CDR1 SGHNT and CDR2 YENEEA. The CDR3 covers 18 residues. After removal of 5 bases from V and 0 bases from J, the junction contained 8 bases not matched to a gene. CDR3 protein: CASSPGTSGALSTDTQYF. The CDR3 nucleotides are TGTGCCAGCAGCCCAGGGACTAGCGGGGCCCTTAGCACAGATACGCAGTATTTT.